This TCR beta chain was obtained from a study of cytomegalovirus exposure and HLA in healthy donors (TCRdb year 2017). Regarding the complete study: According to an earlier analysis of 587 of the donors, roughly 180 million T cells yielded 120 million or so unique TCR beta sequences and 276 Gb of sequence data. About 280 gigabases of sequencing data and 75 million to 85 million unique TCR sequences made up an early release that covered approximately 620 HLA-typed donors. Among the approximately 420 genotyped donors, about 83% belonged to the genetic ancestry cluster associated with self-reported Caucasian donors. The aim of the study was to test whether cataloging public T cell receptors could identify signatures of past pathogen exposure. The T cell repertoires of roughly 660 subjects were profiled by immunosequencing and related to cytomegalovirus serostatus. In addition to the first cohort of several hundred subjects, a separate validation cohort of approximately 120 different subjects was used. To predict cytomegalovirus infection status, the study combined high-throughput TCR immunosequencing, statistical association of individual TCRs with disease status, and machine learning. To study patterns of TCR occurrence, a later analysis re-analyzed previously published TCR beta repertoires from 600 to 750 donors and added high-resolution HLA genotyping. In the later analysis, no new phenotypic data were used to find candidate immune exposures; instead, reliance was placed on TCR beta sequences and their occurrence across donors. An earlier analysis of 587 of the donors applied high-throughput TCR beta sequencing to assess whether each TCR beta V gene segment acted as functional or pseudogenic. Alongside the repertoire data, information on donor age, sex, ethnicity and CMV serostatus was compiled. In a later genetic analysis, genome-wide SNP genotypes for 398 of the 666 donors were used, and that subset was treated as a discovery cohort. Every repertoire in the discovery cohort had been generated on one and the same sequencing platform. Both class I and class II loci were covered by HLA typing, at four-digit resolution. The number of donors typed differed by locus, with roughly 620-630 for A, B, C, DRB1 and DQB1, over 500 for DQA1, over 600 for DPA1, and some 440 for DPB1. A handful of DR-DQ haplotypes were treated as single units for association and clustering because of strong linkage in the cohort. Among around 400 genotyped donors of the cohort, an average of around 240,000 unique TCR beta nucleotide sequences were sequenced per donor, around 20% of them non-productive. The full study reports these points: A cluster of highly shared sequence variants was judged likely to represent a technical artifact of the sequencing pipeline. A few of the identified cytomegalovirus-associated TCR beta chains were confirmed in vitro to be specific for cytomegalovirus antigens. Because the 87-base-pair reads could not distinguish some IMGT-functional V segments, including TRBV6-2 and TRBV6-3, those segments were excluded. Compared with equally common non-associated chains, HLA-associated TCR beta chains in a later analysis were more clonally expanded and had lower generation probabilities. A later analysis associated about 17,000 TCR beta sequences with specific HLA alleles at a false discovery rate of 0.05. In a later genetic analysis, fewer N-insertions in productive TCRs were reported among donors in an Asian-associated ancestry cluster than the roughly 700-donor mean. A further reported finding was that TCR beta sequences accurately predicted the HLA-A and HLA-B alleles for most subjects in the first cohort. The classifier was reported to diagnose cytomegalovirus status with high specificity and sensitivity in both the original cohort and the validation cohort. The only immune exposure information available for the cohort was CMV serostatus. According to the authors, the approach could potentially be generalized to other disease states and immunological phenotypes. Correlated functional status among segregating V segments might be attributable to linkage disequilibrium, but an unknown experimental factor could not be ruled out. Across donors, most TCR sequences were observed very rarely, whereas some public TCRs were present in many individuals. When HLA alleles, especially DR and DQ, strongly co-occurred, attributing TCR associations to individual alleles was difficult. Because counts were too low, 15 to 20 rarely observed V segments, including chromosome 9 orphons, were left out of the earlier analysis of approximately 580 of the donors. Because some donors lacked HLA typing at each locus, the association tests relied only on the typed subset. In a later genetic analysis, a missense DCLRE1C variant was associated with V-gene and J-gene trimming of TCR beta chains, and the association was replicated in an independent cohort. The study listed 150 to 200 TCR beta chains as associated with cytomegalovirus. Roughly uniform sequencing depth across donors was assumed in presence/absence analyses, although this assumption may not hold. In a later analysis, most CMV-associated TCR beta chains were found to appear HLA-restricted, with HLA associations seemingly driven largely by CMV exposure. Only TCR beta chains were sequenced in this cohort, and the absence of alpha or paired-chain data limited detectable features. In an earlier analysis of about 600 of the donors, most TCR beta V segments appeared in productive rearrangements about 87% or about 30% of the time, broadly matching IMGT annotations. Several of the top co-occurrence clusters appeared to be linked to parvovirus B19, influenza, CMV and Epstein-Barr virus, according to a later analysis. A later analysis found that TCR association rates varied across HLA loci, with DRB1 alleles showing the most associated TCRs and HLA-C alleles the fewest.

The V end loses 6 bases and the J end loses 1 base, and a stretch of 6 bases separates them. CDR1 MNHEY and CDR2 SVGAGI were looked up in the germline V gene. Including cysteine and phenylalanine, the CDR3 has 12 amino acids. Of the read, only the CDR3 DNA is kept; its 36 bases are in frame from base 1. The library was produced with the immunoSEQ multiplex PCR assay. A mixture of 60 forward primers for TCR Vbeta segments and 13 reverse primers for TCR Jbeta segments was used in the multiplex PCR. A multiplex PCR assay on genomic DNA amplified the CDR3 region of rearranged TCR beta genes. On the Illumina HiSeq System, the amplified TCR beta libraries were sequenced as 87-base-pair reads. The source study handled its data this way. A later analysis tallied 70 million to 100 million unique TCR beta chains across the 666 repertoires, and approximately 9.9 million of those chains were shared by two or more donors. To remove PCR and sequencing errors, raw reads were error-corrected and collapsed into unique sequences using a nearest-neighbor algorithm that merged closely related sequences. To assign V, D and J gene segments, CDR3 sequences were aligned to IMGT reference sequences. For a sequence to be retained, a match of at least six nucleotides was required to both a V gene segment and a J gene segment. Rearrangements were called productive when the CDR3 lacked stop codons and stayed in frame with V and J; all others were non-productive. CDR3 was defined according to IMGT convention as the region running from the second conserved V-encoded cysteine to the conserved J-encoded phenylalanine. Sequences without an unambiguous match to a single V gene segment were excluded from the earlier analysis of 450 to 650 of the donors. An earlier analysis of fewer than 750 of the donors classified V segments as functional when productive rearrangements were above 56.7% and as segregating when the standard deviation between donors was above 5%. To diagnose cytomegalovirus status from the catalog of TCR beta chain sequences, a statistical classification framework was built. In a later analysis, TCR nucleotide sequences were compared against IMGT/GENE-DB human TR gene sequences so that V and J genes could be assigned. A later analysis assigned CDR3 sequences and most-parsimonious VDJ recombination scenarios with the TCRdist pipeline. In a later analysis, every TCR beta chain was defined by the combination of its CDR3 amino acid sequence and its V-gene family, and reads without a unique V-gene family were dropped. A later analysis removed roughly 590 highly shared, low-generation-probability nucleotide sequences to deal with suspected cross-contamination and a sequencing artifact. In a later analysis, a clonal expansion index was calculated for each public chain from normalized within-repertoire ranks of inferred template counts. A later analysis computed generation probabilities with a VDJ recombination model fitted to out-of-frame rearrangements, and checked the results against IGoR. Hypergeometric tests were used in a later analysis to score TCR-TCR, TCR-HLA and TCR-CMV co-occurrence, with a repertoire-size bias correction applied to the TCR pairs. A later analysis estimated false discovery rates by permuting HLA or CMV assignments 20 times. In a later analysis, co-occurring TCRs were grouped using DBSCAN, and TCRdist sequence similarity was added for clustering within HLA-allele-positive subsets. Co-occurrence clustering excluded repertoires with fewer than 30,000 or more than 120,000 public chains, plus five with anomalous nucleotide sharing. In TCRdb, the immuneACCESS table is reduced to in-frame sequences with V and J assigned. These tables do not hold every clone; where another copy was compared, an unresolved V gene accounts for under half, and the others remain unexplained. V, J and clone size reflect that table, while D and trimming were determined from the DNA. This sample gives about 170,000 clones in total; 79% of them show up just once. Clones ranked in the top ten supply approximately 2.4% of the sample.

A few counts support this clone. Its antigen target is currently unknown. Base qualities are not recorded, but no much larger clone differs from it by a single base. The cohort was made up of about 610 healthy bone marrow donors. At the time of sampling, all cohort members were nominally healthy, though unrecorded immune exposures were likely present. The donor tested CMV seronegative and was one of the 352 seronegative cohort members. Every donor gave a peripheral blood sample, and the peripheral blood mononuclear cells from that sample were used for TCR beta sequencing. The Qiagen DNeasy Blood Extraction Kit was used to extract genomic DNA from the blood cell samples.

The origin of this receptor is a woman between 50 and 59 years old in good health and CMV-seronegative. Sequences were obtained from PBMCs. The rearrangement combines TRBV6-5 with TRBJ2-5; the D gene is not confidently resolved. The CDR3 protein: CASRGSQETQYF. The DNA is as follows: TGTGCCAGCAGGGGCAGCCAAGAGACCCAGTACTTC.